This T cell receptor beta chain was profiled in a study of breast tumors, draining lymph nodes, adjacent tissues. General study findings and limits: The data were judged consistent with most tumor T cells coming from lymph node and expanding in tumor. Tumors had less TCR diversity than lymph nodes, more than nontumor tissue.

The lymph nodes were axillary draining lymph nodes from breast cancer patients. The CDR3 loop spans 16 amino acids. The V and J ends lost 2 bases and 0 bases respectively, with 8 bases between them. CDR1 is MRHNA and CDR2 is SNTAGT in the germline V gene. This clonotype was counted ten times or more. What it binds is unknown. TCRdb used MiXCR to reprocess the multiplex PCR reads, holding one entry per CDR3 protein. The sample records nearly 110,000 distinct CDR3 sequences, roughly 33% being singletons. The sample consisted of axillary lymph node tissue. The TCR originated in a female donor with breast cancer. Some clones in this sample may be carry-over from other donors' samples. The chain couples TRBV6-4 to TRBJ2-6, with no clear D. The CDR3 protein is CASSDQVSSGANVLTF. The CDR3 coding sequence is TGTGCCAGCAGTGACCAGGTCTCCTCTGGGGCCAACGTCCTGACTTTC.